One T cell receptor (beta chain) is described in this entry. Its specific antigen is unknown. No base-level quality is on record; no much larger clone is a single base apart. The CDR3 starts with the cysteine, ends with the phenylalanine, and has 15 residues. The retained sequence is limited to the CDR3, 45 bases, with the frame set at the first base. V trim: 5 bases; J trim: 3 bases; unmatched bases: 9. This sample stems from a study of post-analysis software for immune sequencing data (dated by TCRdb to the mid-2010s). Some background on the complete study: Disease courses on record covered relapsing-remitting, secondary progressive and progressive-relapsing multiple sclerosis, though some patients had no subtype annotation. The patient repertoires were compared against approximately ten previously published healthy control repertoires obtained from donors aged roughly 6 to 28 years. A subset of samples was prepared in parallel using single-end sample barcoding, then pooled and co-amplified after Illumina adapter ligation.

Study-wide conclusions, independent of this receptor: The control group was slightly older than the multiple sclerosis patient group. Compared with controls, multiple sclerosis patients had significantly lower normalized Chao1 diversity, a finding suggesting substantial peripheral T-cell clonal expansion. Significantly higher frequencies in patients than in controls were found for a handful of TRBV segments, including TRBV5-6, TRBV5-1 and TRBV20-1. Direct clustering with F measure revealed strong co-clustering of samples prepared in the same batch, which led to a batch-effect correction.

Preparation of the library involved PCR. The listed sequencing device is Illumina HiSeq 2500. To reduce PCR and sequencing biases, unique molecular identifiers were incorporated into the TCR beta cDNA libraries. Roughly 500,000 cDNA molecules were obtained for every 1 to 10 million input T cells, so each molecule roughly corresponded to one T cell. The patient libraries were prepared and sequenced with the same protocol used for the earlier healthy control dataset. Within a given batch, samples were prepared together, multiplexed and sequenced on the same HiSeq lane. Processing in the source paper ran as follows. Raw barcoded reads were processed with MIGEC, and single-read molecular identifier groups were discarded before consensus assembly and CDR3 extraction. VDJtools was used for post-analysis of the clonotype tables, and diversity was normalized by down-sampling every dataset to the size of the smallest sample. Repertoire overlap clustering matched CDR3 amino acid but not nucleotide sequences to correct batch-related cross-sample contamination. Clones were called with MiXCR by TCRdb after fastp trimmed the public reads at Q25, and only in-frame beta chains were retained. One record per CDR3 amino acid sequence lists the most common genes and DNA. These V and J calls rely on TCRdb rather than the paper's analysis. For this sample there are roughly 700,000 distinct CDR3 sequences; 25% to 30% appear just once. The ten largest clones take up roughly 0.53% of the sample.

To demonstrate the VDJtools post-analysis software, TCR beta repertoires were profiled from the peripheral blood of about 13 young patients with multiple sclerosis. The patients with multiple sclerosis were children and adolescents between 6 and 15 years of age. Sequenced: blood. The receptor was isolated from a girl under 18 with multiple sclerosis. This chain joins TRBV12-3 or TRBV12-4 to TRBJ1-1, with 7 middle bases fitting TRBD1. The nucleotides are TGTGCCAGCAGTCCCACCGGGACAGAGGACACTGAAGCTTTCTTT. Its protein reads: CASSPTGTEDTEAFF.